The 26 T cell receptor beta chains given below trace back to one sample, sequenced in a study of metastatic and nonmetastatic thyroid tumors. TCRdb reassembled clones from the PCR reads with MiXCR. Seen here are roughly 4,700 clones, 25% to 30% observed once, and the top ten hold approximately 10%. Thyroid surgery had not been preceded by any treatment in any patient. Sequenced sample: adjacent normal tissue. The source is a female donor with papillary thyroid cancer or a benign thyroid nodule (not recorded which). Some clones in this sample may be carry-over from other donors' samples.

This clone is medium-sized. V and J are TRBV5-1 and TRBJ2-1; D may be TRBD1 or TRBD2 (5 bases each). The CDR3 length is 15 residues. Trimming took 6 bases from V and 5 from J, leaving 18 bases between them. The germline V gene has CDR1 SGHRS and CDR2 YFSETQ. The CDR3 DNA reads TGCGCCAGCACCCCCCTACTAGGGGCAAACAATGAGCAGTTCTTC. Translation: CASTPLLGANNEQFF.

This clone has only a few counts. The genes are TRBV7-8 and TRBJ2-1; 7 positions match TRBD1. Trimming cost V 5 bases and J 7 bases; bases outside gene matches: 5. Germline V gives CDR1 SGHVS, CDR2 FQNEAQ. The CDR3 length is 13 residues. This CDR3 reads CASSHRTGNEQFF. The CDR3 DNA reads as TGTGCCAGCAGCCATAGGACAGGAAATGAGCAGTTCTTC. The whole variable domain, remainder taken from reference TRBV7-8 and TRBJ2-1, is GAGVSQSPRYKVAKRGQDVALRCDPISGHVSLFWYQQALGQGPEFLTYFQNEAQLDKSGLPSDRFFAERPEGSVSTLKIQRTQQEDSAVYLCASSHRTGNEQFFGPGTRLTVL.

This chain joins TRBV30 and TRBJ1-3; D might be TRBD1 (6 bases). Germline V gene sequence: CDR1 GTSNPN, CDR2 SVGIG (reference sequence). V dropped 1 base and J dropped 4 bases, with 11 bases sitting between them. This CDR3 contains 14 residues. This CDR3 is CAWSETGLGNTIYF. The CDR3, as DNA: TGTGCCTGGAGTGAAACAGGGTTGGGAAACACCATATATTTT. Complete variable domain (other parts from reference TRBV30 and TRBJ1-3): SQTIHQWPATLVQPVGSPLSLECTVEGTSNPNLYWYRQAAGRGLQLLFYSVGIGQISSEVPQNLSASRPQDRQFILSSKKLLLSDSGFYLCAWSETGLGNTIYFGEGSWLTVV.

Here the CDR3 reads CASSLAERTEAFF. The CDR3 nucleotides are TGTGCCAGCAGCTTAGCGGAGAGGACTGAAGCTTTCTTT. This chain joins TRBV7-8 and TRBJ1-1; D not certain. The ends were cut back, 0 bases at V and 5 bases at J, with 7 bases in the middle. The CDR3 loop spans 13 amino acids. Germline V CDR1 and CDR2: SGHVS, FQNEAQ.

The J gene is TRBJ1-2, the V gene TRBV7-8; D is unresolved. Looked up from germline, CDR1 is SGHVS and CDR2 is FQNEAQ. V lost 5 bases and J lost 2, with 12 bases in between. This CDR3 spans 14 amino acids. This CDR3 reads CASSVPRENYGYTF. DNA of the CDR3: TGTGCCAGCAGCGTACCCCGGGAGAACTATGGCTACACCTTC.

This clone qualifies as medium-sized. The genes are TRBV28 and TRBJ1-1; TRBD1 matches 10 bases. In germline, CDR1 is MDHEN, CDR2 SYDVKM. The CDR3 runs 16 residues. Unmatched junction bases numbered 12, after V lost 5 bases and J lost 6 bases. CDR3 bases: TGTGCCAGCAGTATTTATCCGGGACAGGGGTCGCCTGAAGCTTTCTTT. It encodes CASSIYPGQGSPEAFF.

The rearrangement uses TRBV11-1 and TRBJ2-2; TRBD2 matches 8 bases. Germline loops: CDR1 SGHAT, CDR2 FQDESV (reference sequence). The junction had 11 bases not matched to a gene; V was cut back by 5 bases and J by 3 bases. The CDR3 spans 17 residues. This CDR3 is CASSRGSGSVDTGELFF. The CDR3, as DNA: TGTGCCAGCAGCCGGGGGAGCGGGAGTGTGGACACCGGGGAGCTGTTTTTT.

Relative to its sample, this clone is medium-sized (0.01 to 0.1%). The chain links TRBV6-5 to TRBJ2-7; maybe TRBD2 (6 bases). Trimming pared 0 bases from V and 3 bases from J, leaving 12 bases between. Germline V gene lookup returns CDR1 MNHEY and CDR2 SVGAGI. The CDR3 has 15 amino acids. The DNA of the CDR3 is TGTGCCAGCAGTTACTCGCCGAGACTAGTCTACGAGCAGTACTTC. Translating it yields CASSYSPRLVYEQYF.

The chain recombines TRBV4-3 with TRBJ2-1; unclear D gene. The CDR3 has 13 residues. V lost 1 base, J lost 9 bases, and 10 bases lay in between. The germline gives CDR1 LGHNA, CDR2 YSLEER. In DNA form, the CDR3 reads TGCGCCAGCAGCCAAGGTGGAATCAGTGAGCAGTTCTTC. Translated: CASSQGGISEQFF.

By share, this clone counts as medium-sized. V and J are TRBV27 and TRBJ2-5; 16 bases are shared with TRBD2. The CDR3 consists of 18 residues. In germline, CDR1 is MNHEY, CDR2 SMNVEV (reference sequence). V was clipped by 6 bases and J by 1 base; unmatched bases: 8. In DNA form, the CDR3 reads TGTGCCAGCAGCTCGGGACTAGCGGGAGGGCCGGGCCAAGAGACCCAGTACTTC. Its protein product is CASSSGLAGGPGQETQYF.

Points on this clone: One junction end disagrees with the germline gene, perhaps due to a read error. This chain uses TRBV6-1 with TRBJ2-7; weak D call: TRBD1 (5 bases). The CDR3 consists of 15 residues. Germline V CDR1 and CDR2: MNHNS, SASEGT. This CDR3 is CASREGPGIYNAQYF. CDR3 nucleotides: TGTGCCAGCAGGGAAGGTCCAGGGATTTATAACGCGCAGTACTTC.

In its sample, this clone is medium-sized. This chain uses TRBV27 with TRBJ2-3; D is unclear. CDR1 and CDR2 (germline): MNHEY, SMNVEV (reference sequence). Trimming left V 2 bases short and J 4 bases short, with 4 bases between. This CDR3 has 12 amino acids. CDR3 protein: CASSLTSDTQYF. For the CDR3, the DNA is TGTGCCAGCAGTTTAACTTCAGATACGCAGTATTTT.

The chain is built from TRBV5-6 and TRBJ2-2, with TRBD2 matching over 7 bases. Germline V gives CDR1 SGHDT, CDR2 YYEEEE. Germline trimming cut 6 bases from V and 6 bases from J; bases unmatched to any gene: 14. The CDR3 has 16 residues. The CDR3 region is CASNSPGGVFPGELFF. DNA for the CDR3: TGTGCCAGCAACTCCCCGGGGGGTGTTTTCCCCGGGGAGCTGTTTTTT.

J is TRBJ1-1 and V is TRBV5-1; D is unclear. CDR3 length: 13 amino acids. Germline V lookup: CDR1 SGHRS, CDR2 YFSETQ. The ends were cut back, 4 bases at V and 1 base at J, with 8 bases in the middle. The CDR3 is CASSRDANTEAFF. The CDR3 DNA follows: TGCGCCAGCAGCAGGGATGCGAACACTGAAGCTTTCTTT.

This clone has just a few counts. The CDR3 loop reads CASRPSTGTYEQYF. The CDR3 bases are TGTGCCAGCAGACCATCGACAGGGACCTACGAGCAGTACTTC. This chain joins TRBV28 and TRBJ2-7, with 7 bases fitting TRBD1. Germline V gives CDR1 MDHEN, CDR2 SYDVKM. Unmatched junction bases numbered 7, after V lost 6 bases and J lost 2 bases. The CDR3 spans 14 residues.

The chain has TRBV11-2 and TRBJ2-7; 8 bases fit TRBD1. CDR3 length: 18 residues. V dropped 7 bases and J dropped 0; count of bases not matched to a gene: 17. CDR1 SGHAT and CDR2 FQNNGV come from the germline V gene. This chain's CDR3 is CASTAPLGGQGTSYEQYF. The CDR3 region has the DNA TGTGCCAGCACCGCCCCATTGGGAGGACAGGGCACCTCCTACGAGCAGTACTTC.

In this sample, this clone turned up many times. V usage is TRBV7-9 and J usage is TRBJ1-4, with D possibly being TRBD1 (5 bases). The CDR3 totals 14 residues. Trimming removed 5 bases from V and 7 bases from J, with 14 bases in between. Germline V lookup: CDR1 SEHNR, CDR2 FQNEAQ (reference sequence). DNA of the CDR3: TGTGCCAGCAGCCCGGGACGGCAGGGTGAAAAACTGTTTTTT. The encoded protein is CASSPGRQGEKLFF.

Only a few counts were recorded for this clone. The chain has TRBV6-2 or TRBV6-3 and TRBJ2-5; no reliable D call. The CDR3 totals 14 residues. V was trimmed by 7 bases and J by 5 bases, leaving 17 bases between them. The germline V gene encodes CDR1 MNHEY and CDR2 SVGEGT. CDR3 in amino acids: CASTGRASRETQYF. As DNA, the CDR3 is TGTGCCAGCACCGGCCGGGCCTCGCGGGAGACCCAGTACTTC.

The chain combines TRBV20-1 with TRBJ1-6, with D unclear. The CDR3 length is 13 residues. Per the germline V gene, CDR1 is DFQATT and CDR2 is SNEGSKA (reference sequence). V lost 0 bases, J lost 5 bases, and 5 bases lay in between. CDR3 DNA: TGCAGTGCTAGAGATCTTAATAATTCACCCCTCCACTTT. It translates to CSARDLNNSPLHF.

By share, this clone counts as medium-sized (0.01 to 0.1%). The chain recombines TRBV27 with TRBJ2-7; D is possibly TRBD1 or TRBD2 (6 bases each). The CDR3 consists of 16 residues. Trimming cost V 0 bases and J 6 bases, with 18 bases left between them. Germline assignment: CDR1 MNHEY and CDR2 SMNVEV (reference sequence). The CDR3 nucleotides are TGTGCCAGCAGTTTATCGAGGGGGGCTGGGTGGAGCGAGCAGTACTTC. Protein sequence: CASSLSRGAGWSEQYF.

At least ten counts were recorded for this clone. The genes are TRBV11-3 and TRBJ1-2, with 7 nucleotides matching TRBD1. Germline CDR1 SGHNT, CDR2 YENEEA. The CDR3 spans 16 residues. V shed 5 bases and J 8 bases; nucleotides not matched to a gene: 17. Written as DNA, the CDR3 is TGTGCCAGCAGCCCAGGAGGGGGCAGGACCTTCTTCGGCTACACCTTC. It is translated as CASSPGGGRTFFGYTF.

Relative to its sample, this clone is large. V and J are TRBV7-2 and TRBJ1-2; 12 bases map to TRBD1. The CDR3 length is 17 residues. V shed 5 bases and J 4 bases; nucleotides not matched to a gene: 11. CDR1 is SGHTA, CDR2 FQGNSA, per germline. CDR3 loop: CASSLSTGTGGGYGYTF. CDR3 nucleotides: TGTGCCAGCAGCCTATCGACCGGGACAGGGGGCGGCTATGGCTACACCTTC.

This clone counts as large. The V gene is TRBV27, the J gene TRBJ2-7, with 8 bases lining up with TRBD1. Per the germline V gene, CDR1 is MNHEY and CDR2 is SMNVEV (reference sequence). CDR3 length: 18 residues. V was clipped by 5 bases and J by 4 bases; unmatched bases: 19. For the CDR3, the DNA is TGTGCCAGCAGTGGACAGGGTGGTGGGCGGGACAAATTATACGAGCAGTACTTC. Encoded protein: CASSGQGGGRDKLYEQYF.

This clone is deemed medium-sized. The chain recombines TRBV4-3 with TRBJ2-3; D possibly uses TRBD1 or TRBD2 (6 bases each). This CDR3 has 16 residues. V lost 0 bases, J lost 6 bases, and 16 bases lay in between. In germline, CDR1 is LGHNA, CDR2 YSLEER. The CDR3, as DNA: TGCGCCAGCAGCCAAGATCCCGGGGGCCCGTTGGATACGCAGTATTTT. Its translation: CASSQDPGGPLDTQYF.

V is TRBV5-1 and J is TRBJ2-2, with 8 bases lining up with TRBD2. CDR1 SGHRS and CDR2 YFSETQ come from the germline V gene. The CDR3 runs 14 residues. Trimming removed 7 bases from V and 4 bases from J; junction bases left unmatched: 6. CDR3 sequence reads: CASAPTSGTGELFF. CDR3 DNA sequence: TGCGCCAGCGCCCCTACTAGCGGCACCGGGGAGCTGTTTTTT. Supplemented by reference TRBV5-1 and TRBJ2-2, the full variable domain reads KAGVTQTPRYLIKTRGQQVTLSCSPISGHRSVSWYQQTPGQGLQFLFEYFSETQRNKGNFPGRFSGRQFSNSRSEMNVSTLELGDSALYLCASAPTSGTGELFFGEGSRLTVL.

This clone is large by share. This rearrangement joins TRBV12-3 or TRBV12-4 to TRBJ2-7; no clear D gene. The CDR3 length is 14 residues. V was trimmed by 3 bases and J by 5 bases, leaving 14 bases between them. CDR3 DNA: TGTGCCAGCAGTTTTGGGCCAGTTCAAAACGAGCAGTACTTC. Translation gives CASSFGPVQNEQYF.